This T cell receptor (beta chain) was captured by sequencing in a study of T cell changes during pregnancy in multiple sclerosis (dated by TCRdb to between 2018 and 2020). For the study in its entirety: Changes in the T cell repertoire over the course of pregnancy were examined in this study in women with multiple sclerosis.

The CDR3 contains 14 residues, cysteine and phenylalanine counted. The only DNA kept is the CDR3, 42 bases in frame from the first base. V ends up 5 bases short and J 14 bases short, with an unmatched junction base count of 13. For CDR1 and CDR2, the germline V gene (reference sequence) lists SEHNR and FQNEAQ. About this clone itself: Its recognized antigen is unknown. One base away there is no much larger clone; base qualities are not given.

Library method: the immunoSEQ multiplex PCR assay. Here the immuneACCESS table is served through TCRdb, limited to in-frame sequences with V and J called. Missing clones are a known gap in these copies; in checked studies unresolved V genes cover under half, and the rest lacks a known reason. This sample has about 93,000 clones in its table, and about 92% of those were observed once. The ten largest clones take up about 2% of the sample. Recombination linked TRBV7-9 to TRBJ2-3; 10 nucleotides in the junction match TRBD2. Sample: peripheral blood, taken after pregnancy. This receptor was obtained from a female donor with multiple sclerosis, enrolled in a pregnancy study. The DNA reads as follows: TGTGCCAGCAGCCCCTCAGCGGGAGGGCCTATAGGGTATTTT. The translation is CASSPSAGGPIGYF. Outside the CDR3, residues come from the reference TRBV7-9 and TRBJ2-3 proteins, so the full variable domain is: DTGVSQNPRHKITKRGQNVTFRCDPISEHNRLYWYRQTLGQGPEFLTYFQNEAQLEKSRLLSDRFSAERPKGSFSTLEIQRTEQGDSAMYLCASSPSAGGPIGYFGPGTRLTVL.